The subject of this entry is one T cell receptor (beta chain). Antigen specificity is unknown. Libraries were prepared by immunoSEQ multiplex PCR; TCRdb keeps only in-frame clonotypes and omits some of them. The data hold 15,000 to 17,000 clones, with around 84% observed a single time. The time point is: newly diagnosed, previously untreated cHL patient sample. Isolation of CD4+ T cells from thawed PBMCs was performed by magnetic negative selection. The CDR3 is made up of 14 amino acids. V was trimmed by 1 base and J by 4 bases, leaving 7 bases between them. The germline V gene encodes CDR1 LGHNA and CDR2 YNFKEQ. This entry belongs to a study of PD-1 blockade in classical Hodgkin lymphoma. Study outcomes and limitations: TCR diversity at baseline was reported to be reduced in newly diagnosed patients relative to healthy donors.

The chain combines TRBV4-2 with TRBJ2-2; unclear D gene. This clonotype was obtained from a human donor with classical Hodgkin lymphoma. The sample was CD4+ T cells from blood. The CDR3 spells CASSQARVTGELFF. CDR3 in DNA: TGTGCCAGCAGCCAAGCACGGGTCACCGGGGAGCTGTTTTTT.